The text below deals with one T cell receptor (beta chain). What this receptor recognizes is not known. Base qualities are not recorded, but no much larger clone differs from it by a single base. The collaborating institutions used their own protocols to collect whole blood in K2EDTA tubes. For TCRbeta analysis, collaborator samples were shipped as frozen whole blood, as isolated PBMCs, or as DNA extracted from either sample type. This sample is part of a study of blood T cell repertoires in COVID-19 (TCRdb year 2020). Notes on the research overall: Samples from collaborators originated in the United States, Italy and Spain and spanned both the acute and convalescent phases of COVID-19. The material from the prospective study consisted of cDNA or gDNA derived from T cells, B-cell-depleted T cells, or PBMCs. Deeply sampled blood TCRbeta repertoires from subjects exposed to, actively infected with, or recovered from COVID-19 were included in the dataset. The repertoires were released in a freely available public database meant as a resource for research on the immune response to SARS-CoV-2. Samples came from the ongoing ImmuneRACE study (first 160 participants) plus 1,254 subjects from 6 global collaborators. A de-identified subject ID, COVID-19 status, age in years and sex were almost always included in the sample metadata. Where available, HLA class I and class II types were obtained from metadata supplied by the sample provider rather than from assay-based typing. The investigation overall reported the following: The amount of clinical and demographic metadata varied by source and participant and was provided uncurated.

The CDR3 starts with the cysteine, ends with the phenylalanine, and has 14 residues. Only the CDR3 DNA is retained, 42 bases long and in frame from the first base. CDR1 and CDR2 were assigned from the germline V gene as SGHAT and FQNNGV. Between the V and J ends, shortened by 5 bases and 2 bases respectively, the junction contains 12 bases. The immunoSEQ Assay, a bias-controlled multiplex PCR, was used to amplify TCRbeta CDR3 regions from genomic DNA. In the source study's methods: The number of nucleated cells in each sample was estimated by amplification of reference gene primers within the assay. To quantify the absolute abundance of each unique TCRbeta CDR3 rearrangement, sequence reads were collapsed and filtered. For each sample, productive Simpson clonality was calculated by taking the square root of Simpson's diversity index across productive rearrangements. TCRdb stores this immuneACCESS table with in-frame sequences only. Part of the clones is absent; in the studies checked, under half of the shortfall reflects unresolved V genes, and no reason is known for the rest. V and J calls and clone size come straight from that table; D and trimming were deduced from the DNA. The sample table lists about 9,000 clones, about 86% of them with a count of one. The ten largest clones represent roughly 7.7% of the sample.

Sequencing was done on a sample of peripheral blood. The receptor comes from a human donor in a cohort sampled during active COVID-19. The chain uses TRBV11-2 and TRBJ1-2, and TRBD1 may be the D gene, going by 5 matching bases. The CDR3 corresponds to CASSPPRQNYGYTF. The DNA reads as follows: TGTGCCAGCAGCCCCCCCAGACAGAACTATGGCTACACCTTC.